This section outlines one T cell receptor beta chain sequence together with its context. The target antigen is unknown. This entry belongs to a study of cytomegalovirus exposure and HLA in healthy donors. Study-wide findings and caveats: TCR beta V segments were, for the most part, productive about 90% or about 30% of the time in an earlier analysis.

Trimming removed 4 bases at V and 0 bases at J, with 3 bases between. Germline CDR1 and CDR2: LGHNA and YSLEER. This CDR3 contains 13 residues. Amplification used 60 Vbeta primers and 13 Jbeta primers. Measured with immunoSEQ multiplex PCR; TCRdb has only the in-frame clones, and not every one. The sample has some 97,000 clones, roughly four fifths seen once. At sampling all donors were nominally healthy, likely with unrecorded immune exposures. The clonotype was recovered from a male donor in good health and CMV-seropositive. The sequenced sample was PBMCs. This rearrangement joins TRBV4-3 to TRBJ1-4, with no clear D. The CDR3 DNA reads TGCGCCAGCAGCCTAGCAACTAATGAAAAACTGTTTTTT. This translates into CASSLATNEKLFF.